The 8 T cell receptor beta chains below come from one sample, sequenced in a study of blood T cell repertoires in COVID-19. Assay used: immunoSEQ multiplex PCR; TCRdb lists only in-frame clones, some missing. This table holds roughly 25,000 clones, about 86% found once. Sequenced input: peripheral blood. These receptors originate from a man between 65 and 85 years old with acute or convalescent COVID-19.

The rearrangement links TRBV18 to TRBJ2-2, with D possibly TRBD1 on 6 matching bases. CDR3 length: 16 amino acids. Germline V gene lookup returns CDR1 KGHSH and CDR2 LQKENI. The V end lost 2 bases, the J end lost 1 base, and 11 bases lay between the germline ends. The CDR3 protein is CASSPRTVVNTGELFF. CDR3 bases: TGTGCCAGCTCACCAAGGACAGTTGTGAACACCGGGGAGCTGTTTTTT.

The rearrangement joins TRBV15 to TRBJ1-4; the match to TRBD1 covers 8 bases. The V and J ends lost 0 bases and 5 bases, in that order; junction bases with no gene match: 5. The CDR3 spans 16 residues. Germline CDR1 is LNHNV and CDR2 is YYDKDF (reference sequence). The CDR3 nucleotides read TGTGCCACCAGCAGAGATGTCCGGACAGGGAATGAAAAACTGTTTTTT. This sequence encodes CATSRDVRTGNEKLFF. The variable domain in full, with the rest retrieved from reference TRBV15 and TRBJ1-4, is DAMVIQNPRYQVTQFGKPVTLSCSQTLNHNVMYWYQQKSSQAPKLLFHYYDKDFNNEADTPDNFQSRRPNTSFCFLDIRSPGLGDTAMYLCATSRDVRTGNEKLFFGSGTQLSVL.

The V call is TRBV10-3, the J call TRBJ2-7; D possibly corresponds to TRBD2 (6 bases). Germline CDR1 is ENHRY and CDR2 is SYGVKD. CDR3 length: 14 amino acids. Trimming shortened V by 6 bases and J by 0 bases, and 12 bases separated the two germline ends. The CDR3 DNA is TGTGCCATCAGGGGACTTTTTACCTCCTACGAGCAGTACTTC. Translation gives CAIRGLFTSYEQYF.

The rearrangement links TRBV5-5 to TRBJ1-3, with D possibly TRBD1 on 5 matching bases. Germline CDR1 is SGHKS and CDR2 is YYEKEE (reference sequence). The CDR3 sequence is 17 residues long. V lost 1 base, J lost 0 bases, and 14 bases lay in between. The CDR3 protein is CASSLTGRENSGNTIYF. The CDR3 DNA sequence: TGTGCCAGCAGCTTGACGGGACGGGAGAACTCTGGAAACACCATATATTTT.

J is TRBJ2-2 and V is TRBV18, with D maybe TRBD1 (6 bases). The CDR3 extends over 16 amino acids. Trimming left V 6 bases short and J 4 bases short, with 18 bases between. The germline V gene has CDR1 KGHSH and CDR2 LQKENI. CDR3 coding DNA: TGTGCCAGCTCGCCCCAGCGGACAGAGCCCACCGGGGAGCTGTTTTTT. Encoded protein: CASSPQRTEPTGELFF.

This chain uses TRBV7-2 with TRBJ1-2, with D possibly being TRBD1 (6 bases). The V gene lost 1 base and the J gene lost 5 bases, with 14 bases spanning the gap. The CDR3 runs to 15 residues. Germline V lookup: CDR1 SGHTA, CDR2 FQGNSA. This CDR3 reads CASSLEPGAGYGYTF. The CDR3 DNA is TGTGCCAGCAGCTTAGAACCAGGGGCTGGGTATGGCTACACCTTC. The complete variable domain, with remaining parts taken from reference TRBV7-2 and TRBJ1-2, reads GAGVSQSPSNKVTEKGKDVELRCDPISGHTALYWYRQSLGQGLEFLIYFQGNSAPDKSGLPSDRFSAERTGGSVSTLTIQRTQQEDSAVYLCASSLEPGAGYGYTFGSGTRLTVV.

The chain couples TRBV18 to TRBJ1-2; no firm D call. The CDR3 length is 14 residues. CDR1 KGHSH and CDR2 LQKENI come from the germline V gene. Between the trimmed V and J ends, which lost 2 bases and 2 bases, there was a span of 9 bases. The CDR3 DNA is TGTGCCAGCTCACCAACGGGAAAGAACTATGGCTACACCTTC. This sequence encodes CASSPTGKNYGYTF. Together with reference TRBV18 and TRBJ1-2, the CDR3 gives the full variable domain: NAGVMQNPRHLVRRRGQEARLRCSPMKGHSHVYWYRQLPEEGLKFMVYLQKENIIDESGMPKERFSAEFPKEGPSILRIQQVVRGDSAAYFCASSPTGKNYGYTFGSGTRLTVV.

V and J are TRBV30 and TRBJ1-2; D might be TRBD1 (6 bases). The germline gives CDR1 GTSNPN, CDR2 SVGIG (reference sequence). Trimming cost V 3 bases and J 4 bases, with 21 bases left between them. The CDR3 is 16 residues long. CDR3 sequence (DNA): TGTGCCTGGAGCCCCCGTGGGGGGGCCACGGGCTATGGCTACACCTTC. It translates to CAWSPRGGATGYGYTF. The whole variable domain, filled in from reference TRBV30 and TRBJ1-2, reads SQTIHQWPATLVQPVGSPLSLECTVEGTSNPNLYWYRQAAGRGLQLLFYSVGIGQISSEVPQNLSASRPQDRQFILSSKKLLLSDSGFYLCAWSPRGGATGYGYTFGSGTRLTVV.